This T cell receptor beta chain was sequenced during a study of CD8+ T cells in alopecia areata. Treatment in this sample: oral pan-JAK inhibitor, 5-10 mg twice daily. Extraction of RNA preceded its reverse transcription into cDNA, which served as the sequencing template. Method: immunoSEQ multiplex PCR; TCRdb's copy keeps in-frame clones and lacks some. This sample has 150,000 to 200,000 clones, with less than 75% found just once. This clonotype was obtained from a human donor with alopecia areata. The input for sequencing was CD4+ T cells sorted from blood, taken between weeks 55 and 70, from a patient treated with tofacitinib.

The CDR3 spells CATSRDVGKNTEAFF. The CDR3 region has the DNA TGTGCCACCAGCAGAGATGTGGGGAAGAACACTGAAGCTTTCTTT. V usage is TRBV15 and J usage is TRBJ1-1; D gene unclear. CDR3 length: 15 residues. Trimming stripped 0 bases from V and 1 base from J, with 9 bases between. Germline V gives CDR1 LNHNV, CDR2 YYDKDF (reference sequence).